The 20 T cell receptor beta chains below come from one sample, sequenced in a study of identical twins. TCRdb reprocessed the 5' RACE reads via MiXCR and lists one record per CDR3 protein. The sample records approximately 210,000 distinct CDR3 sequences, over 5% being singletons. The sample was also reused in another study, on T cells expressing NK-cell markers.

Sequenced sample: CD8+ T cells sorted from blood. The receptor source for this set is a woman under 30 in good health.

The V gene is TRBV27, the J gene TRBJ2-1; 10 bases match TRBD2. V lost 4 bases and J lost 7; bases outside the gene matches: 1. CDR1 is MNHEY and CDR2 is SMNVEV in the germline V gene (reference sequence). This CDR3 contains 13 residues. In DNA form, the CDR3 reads TGTGCCAGCAGTTCTAGCGGGAGAAATGAGCAGTTCTTC. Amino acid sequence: CASSSSGRNEQFF.

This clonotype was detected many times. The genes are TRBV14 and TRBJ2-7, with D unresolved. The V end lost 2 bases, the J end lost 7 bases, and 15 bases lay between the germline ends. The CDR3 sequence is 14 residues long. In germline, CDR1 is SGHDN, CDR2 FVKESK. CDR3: CASSQISALREQYF. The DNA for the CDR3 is TGTGCCAGCAGCCAAATTTCAGCCCTACGGGAGCAGTACTTC.

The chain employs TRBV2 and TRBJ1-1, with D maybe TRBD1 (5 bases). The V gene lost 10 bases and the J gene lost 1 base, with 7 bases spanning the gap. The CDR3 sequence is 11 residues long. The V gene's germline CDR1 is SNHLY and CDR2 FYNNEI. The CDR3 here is CATTGNTEAFF. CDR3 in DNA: TGTGCCACCACAGGGAACACTGAAGCTTTCTTT.

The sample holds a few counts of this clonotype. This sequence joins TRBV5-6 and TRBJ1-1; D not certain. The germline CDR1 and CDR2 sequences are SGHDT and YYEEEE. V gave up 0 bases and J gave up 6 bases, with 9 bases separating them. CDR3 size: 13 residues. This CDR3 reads CASSLGSVAEAFF. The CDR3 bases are TGTGCCAGCAGCTTGGGATCCGTGGCTGAAGCTTTCTTT.

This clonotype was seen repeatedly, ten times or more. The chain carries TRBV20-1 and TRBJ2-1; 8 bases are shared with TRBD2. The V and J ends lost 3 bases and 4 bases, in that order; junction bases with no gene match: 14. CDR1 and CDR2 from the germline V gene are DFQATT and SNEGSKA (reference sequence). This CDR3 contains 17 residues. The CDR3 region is CSASRVPAGRAYNEQFF. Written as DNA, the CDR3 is TGCAGTGCTAGCCGGGTCCCGGCCGGGAGGGCTTACAATGAGCAGTTCTTC.

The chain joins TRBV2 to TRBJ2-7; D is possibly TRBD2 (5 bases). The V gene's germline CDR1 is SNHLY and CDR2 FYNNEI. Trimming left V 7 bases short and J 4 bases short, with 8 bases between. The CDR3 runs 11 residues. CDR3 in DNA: TGTGCCAGCAATACGGGATACGAGCAGTACTTC. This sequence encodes CASNTGYEQYF.

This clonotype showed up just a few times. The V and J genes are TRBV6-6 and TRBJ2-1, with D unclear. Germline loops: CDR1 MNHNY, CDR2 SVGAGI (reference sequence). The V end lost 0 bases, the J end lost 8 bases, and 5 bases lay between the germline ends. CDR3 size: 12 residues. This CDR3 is CASSYSQYEQFF. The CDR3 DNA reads TGTGCCAGCAGTTACTCCCAGTATGAGCAGTTCTTC.

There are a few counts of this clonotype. The CDR3, as DNA: TGTACCTCTCGGGGGGCCAGGCAGCCCCAGCATTTT. This codes for CTSRGARQPQHF. The chain employs TRBV12-3 or TRBV12-4 and TRBJ1-5; D might be TRBD1 (6 bases). This CDR3 is built from 12 residues.

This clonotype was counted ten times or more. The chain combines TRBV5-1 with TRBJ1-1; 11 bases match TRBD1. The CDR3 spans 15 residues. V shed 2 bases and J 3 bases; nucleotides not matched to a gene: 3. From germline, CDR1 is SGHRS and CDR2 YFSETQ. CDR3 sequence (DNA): TGCGCCAGCAGCTTAGAGGGACAGGGGGACACTGAAGCTTTCTTT. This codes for CASSLEGQGDTEAFF.

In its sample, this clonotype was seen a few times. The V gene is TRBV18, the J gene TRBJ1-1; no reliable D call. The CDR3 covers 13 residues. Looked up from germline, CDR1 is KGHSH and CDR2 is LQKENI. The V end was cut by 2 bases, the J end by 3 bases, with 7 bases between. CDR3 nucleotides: TGTGCCAGCTCACCATGGGGAGACACTGAAGCTTTCTTT. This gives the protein CASSPWGDTEAFF. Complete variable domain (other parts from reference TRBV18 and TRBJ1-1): NAGVMQNPRHLVRRRGQEARLRCSPMKGHSHVYWYRQLPEEGLKFMVYLQKENIIDESGMPKERFSAEFPKEGPSILRIQQVVRGDSAAYFCASSPWGDTEAFFGQGTRLTVV.

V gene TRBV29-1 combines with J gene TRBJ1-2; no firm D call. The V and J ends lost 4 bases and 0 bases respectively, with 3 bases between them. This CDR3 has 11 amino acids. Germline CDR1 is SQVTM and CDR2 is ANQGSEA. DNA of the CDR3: TGCAGCGTTGCGACTAACTATGGCTACACCTTC. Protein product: CSVATNYGYTF.

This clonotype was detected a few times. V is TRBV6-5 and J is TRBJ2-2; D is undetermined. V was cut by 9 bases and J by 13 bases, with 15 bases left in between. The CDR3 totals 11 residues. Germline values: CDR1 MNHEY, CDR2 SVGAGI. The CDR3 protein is CASSGAYGLFF. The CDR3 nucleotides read TGTGCCAGTTCAGGAGCCTATGGGCTGTTTTTT.

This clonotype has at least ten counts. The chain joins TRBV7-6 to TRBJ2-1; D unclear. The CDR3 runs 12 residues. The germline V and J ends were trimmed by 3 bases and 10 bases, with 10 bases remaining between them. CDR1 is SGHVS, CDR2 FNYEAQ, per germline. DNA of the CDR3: TGTGCCAGCAGCTTTCGAGGTGAAGAGCAGTTCTTC. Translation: CASSFRGEEQFF. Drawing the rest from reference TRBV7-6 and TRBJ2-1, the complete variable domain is GAGVSQSPRYKVTKRGQDVALRCDPISGHVSLYWYRQALGQGPEFLTYFNYEAQQDKSGLPNDRFSAERPEGSISTLTIQRTEQRDSAMYRCASSFRGEEQFFGPGTRLTVL.

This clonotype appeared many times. CDR3 sequence: CSVAGGKYEQYF. DNA for the CDR3: TGCAGCGTTGCAGGGGGCAAATACGAGCAGTACTTC. This chain uses TRBV29-1 with TRBJ2-7, with TRBD1 identical over 8 bases. CDR3 length equals 12 residues. With V trimmed by 4 bases and J by 4 bases, 3 bases remained unmatched. CDR1 and CDR2 (germline): SQVTM, ANQGSEA.

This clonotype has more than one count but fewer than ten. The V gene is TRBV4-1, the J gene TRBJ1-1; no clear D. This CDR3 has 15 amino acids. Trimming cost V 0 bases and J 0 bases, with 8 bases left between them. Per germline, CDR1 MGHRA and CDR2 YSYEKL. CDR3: CASSQEPGVNTEAFF. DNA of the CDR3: TGCGCCAGCAGCCAAGAACCAGGAGTGAACACTGAAGCTTTCTTT.

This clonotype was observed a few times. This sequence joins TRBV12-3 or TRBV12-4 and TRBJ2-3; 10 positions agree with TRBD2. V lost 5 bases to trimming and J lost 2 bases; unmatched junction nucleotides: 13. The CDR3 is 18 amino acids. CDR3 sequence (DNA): TGTGCCAGCAGTGGAACTAGCGGGGTCAGGGTCTACACAGATACGCAGTATTTT. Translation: CASSGTSGVRVYTDTQYF.

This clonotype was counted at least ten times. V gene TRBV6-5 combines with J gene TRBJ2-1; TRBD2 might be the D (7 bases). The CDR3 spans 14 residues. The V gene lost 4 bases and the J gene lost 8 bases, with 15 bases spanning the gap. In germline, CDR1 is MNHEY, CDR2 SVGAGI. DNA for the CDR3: TGTGCCAGCAGTTTGCTAGGAGGGGGGGATGAGCAGTTCTTC. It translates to CASSLLGGGDEQFF.

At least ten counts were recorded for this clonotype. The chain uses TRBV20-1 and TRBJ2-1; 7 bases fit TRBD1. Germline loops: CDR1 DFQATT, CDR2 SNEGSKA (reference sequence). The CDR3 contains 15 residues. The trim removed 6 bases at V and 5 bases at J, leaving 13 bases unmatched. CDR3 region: CSAMTGLRSDNEQFF. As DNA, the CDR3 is TGCAGTGCCATGACAGGGCTCCGCTCTGACAATGAGCAGTTCTTC.

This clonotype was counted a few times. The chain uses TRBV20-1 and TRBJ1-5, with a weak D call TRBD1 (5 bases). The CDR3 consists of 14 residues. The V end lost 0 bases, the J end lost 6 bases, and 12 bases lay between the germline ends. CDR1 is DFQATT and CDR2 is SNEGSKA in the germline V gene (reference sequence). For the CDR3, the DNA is TGCAGTGCTAGAGACAGGGTGGGTCGTCAGCCCCAGCATTTT. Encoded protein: CSARDRVGRQPQHF.

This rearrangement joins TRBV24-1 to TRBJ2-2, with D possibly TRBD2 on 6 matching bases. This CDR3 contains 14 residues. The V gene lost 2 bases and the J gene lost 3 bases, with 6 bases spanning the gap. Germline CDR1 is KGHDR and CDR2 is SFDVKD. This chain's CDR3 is CATSDWGDTGELFF. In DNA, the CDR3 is TGTGCCACCAGTGATTGGGGGGACACCGGGGAGCTGTTTTTT.